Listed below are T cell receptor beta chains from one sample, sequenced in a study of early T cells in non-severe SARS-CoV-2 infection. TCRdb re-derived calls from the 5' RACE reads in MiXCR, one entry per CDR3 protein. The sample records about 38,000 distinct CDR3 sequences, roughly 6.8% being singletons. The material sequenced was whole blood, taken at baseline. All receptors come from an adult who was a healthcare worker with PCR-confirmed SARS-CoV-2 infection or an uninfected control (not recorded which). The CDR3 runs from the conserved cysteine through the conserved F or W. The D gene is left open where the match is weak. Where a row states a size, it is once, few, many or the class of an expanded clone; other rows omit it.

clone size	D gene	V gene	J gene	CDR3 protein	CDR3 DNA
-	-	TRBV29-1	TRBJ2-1	CSVGGLPGSYNEQFF	TGCAGCGTAGGTGGACTACCGGGCTCCTACAATGAGCAGTTCTTC
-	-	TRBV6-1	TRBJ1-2	CASTENYGYTF	TGTGCCAGCACCGAGAACTATGGCTACACCTTC
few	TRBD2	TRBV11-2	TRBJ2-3	CASSLVPGLAVLDF	TGTGCCAGCAGCTTAGTCCCGGGACTAGCGGTATTGGATTTT
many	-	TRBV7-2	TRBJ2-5	CASSPGYLQETQYF	TGTGCCAGCAGCCCCGGGTACCTGCAAGAGACCCAGTACTTC
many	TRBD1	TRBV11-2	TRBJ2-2	CASSNSGTGIAGELFF	TGTGCCAGCAGCAACTCCGGGACAGGGATCGCCGGGGAGCTGTTTTTT
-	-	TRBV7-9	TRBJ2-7	CASSLDGMSEQYF	TGTGCCAGCAGCTTAGATGGTATGAGCGAGCAGTACTTC
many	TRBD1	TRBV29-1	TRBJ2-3	CSVEEGGQGADTQYF	TGCAGCGTTGAAGAAGGGGGACAGGGGGCAGATACGCAGTATTTT
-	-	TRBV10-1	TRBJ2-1	CASSSGTHNEQFF	TGCGCCAGCAGTTCCGGGACACACAATGAGCAGTTCTTC
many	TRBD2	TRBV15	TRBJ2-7	CATSRDRASGSKWQYF	TGTGCCACCAGCAGAGATCGGGCTAGCGGGAGCAAATGGCAGTACTTC
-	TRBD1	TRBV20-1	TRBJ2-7	CSAPGTGSYEQYF	TGCAGTGCCCCCGGGACAGGTTCCTACGAGCAGTACTTC
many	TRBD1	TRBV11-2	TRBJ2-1	CASRDRANEQFF	TGTGCCAGCAGGGACAGGGCCAATGAGCAGTTCTTC
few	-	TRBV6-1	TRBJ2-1	CASRAIGPYYNEQFF	TGTGCCAGCAGAGCTATTGGGCCCTACTACAATGAGCAGTTCTTC
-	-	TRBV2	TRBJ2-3	CAWGEVADTQYF	TGTGCTTGGGGGGAGGTGGCAGATACGCAGTATTTT
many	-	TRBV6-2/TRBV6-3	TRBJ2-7	CASSYRGLSYEQYF	TGTGCCAGCAGTTACCGGGGTCTCTCCTACGAGCAGTACTTC
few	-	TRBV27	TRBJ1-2	CASSPPGVSKGYTF	TGTGCCAGCAGTCCCCCGGGGGTGTCGAAAGGCTACACCTTC
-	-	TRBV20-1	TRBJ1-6	CSAQTGTDPDSPLHF	TGCAGTGCTCAGACCGGGACCGACCCTGATTCACCCCTCCACTTT
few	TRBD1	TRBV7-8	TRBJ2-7	CASSSPGQGYEQYF	TGTGCCAGCAGCTCCCCGGGACAGGGCTACGAGCAGTACTTC
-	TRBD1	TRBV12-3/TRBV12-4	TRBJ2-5	CASSSDREETQYF	TGTGCCAGCAGTTCGGACAGGGAAGAGACCCAGTACTTC
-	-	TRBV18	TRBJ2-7	CASSPRQTREQYF	TGTGCCAGCTCACCACGGCAAACCCGCGAGCAGTACTTC
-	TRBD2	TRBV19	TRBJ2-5	CASSSTGLAQTQYF	TGTGCCAGTAGTTCAACGGGACTAGCGCAGACCCAGTACTTC
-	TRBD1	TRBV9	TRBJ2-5	CASSLRTGFQETQYF	TGTGCCAGCAGCCTCCGGACAGGGTTTCAAGAGACCCAGTACTTC
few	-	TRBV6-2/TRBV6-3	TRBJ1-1	CASSYPTENTEAFF	TGTGCCAGCAGCTACCCGACAGAGAACACTGAAGCTTTCTTT
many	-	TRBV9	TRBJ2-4	CASSVDGGGKNIQYF	TGTGCCAGCAGCGTTGATGGTGGGGGTAAAAACATTCAGTACTTC
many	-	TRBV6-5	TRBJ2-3	CASSAGLSTDTQYF	TGTGCCAGCAGCGCAGGGTTGAGCACAGATACGCAGTATTTT
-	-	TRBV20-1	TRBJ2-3	CSATTTGTSTDTQYF	TGCAGTGCAACCACGACAGGGACTAGCACAGATACGCAGTATTTT
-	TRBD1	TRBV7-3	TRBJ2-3	CASSPGTGSTDTQYF	TGTGCCAGCAGCCCCGGGACAGGAAGCACAGATACGCAGTATTTT
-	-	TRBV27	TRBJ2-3	CASSLRAGSTDTQYF	TGTGCCAGCAGCCTAAGGGCGGGGTCCACAGATACGCAGTATTTT
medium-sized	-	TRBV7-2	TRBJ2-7	CASSLLWGPYEQYF	TGTGCCAGCAGCTTACTATGGGGGCCCTACGAGCAGTACTTC
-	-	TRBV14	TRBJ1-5	CASSQQGNQPQHF	TGTGCCAGCAGCCAACAGGGTAATCAGCCCCAGCATTTT
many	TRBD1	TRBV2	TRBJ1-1	CASSGEGATEAFF	TGTGCCAGCAGTGGAGAGGGGGCCACTGAAGCTTTCTTT
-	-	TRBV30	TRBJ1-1	CAWSVRGGRNTEAFF	TGTGCCTGGAGTGTACGGGGGGGCCGGAACACTGAAGCTTTCTTT
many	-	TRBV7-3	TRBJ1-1	CASSLGQMNTEAFF	TGTGCCAGCAGCTTAGGACAGATGAACACTGAAGCTTTCTTT
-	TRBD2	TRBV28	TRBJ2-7	CASSFTSGRNSYEQYF	TGTGCCAGCAGCTTCACTAGCGGGAGGAACTCCTACGAGCAGTACTTC
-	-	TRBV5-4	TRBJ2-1	CASSFSGTNNEQFF	TGTGCCAGCAGCTTTAGCGGCACTAACAATGAGCAGTTCTTC
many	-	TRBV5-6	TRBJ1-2	CASIKRDVTFYGYTF	TGTGCCAGCATCAAACGGGACGTAACTTTCTATGGCTACACCTTC
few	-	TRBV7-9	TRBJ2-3	CASSLNAMSTDTQYF	TGTGCCAGCAGCTTAAACGCGATGAGCACAGATACGCAGTATTTT
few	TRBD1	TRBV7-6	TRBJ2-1	CASSSGTAADRLGRPEQFF	TGTGCCAGCAGCTCAGGGACAGCCGCGGACCGCCTGGGGCGGCCGGAGCAGTTCTTC
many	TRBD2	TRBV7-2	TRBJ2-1	CASSLIREVEQFF	TGTGCCAGCAGCTTAATACGGGAGGTCGAGCAGTTCTTC
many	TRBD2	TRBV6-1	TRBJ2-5	CASRAGLAGQETQYF	TGTGCCAGCAGGGCGGGACTAGCGGGCCAAGAGACCCAGTACTTC
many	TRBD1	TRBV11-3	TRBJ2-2	CASSPRQGSLNTGELFF	TGTGCCAGCAGCCCGCGACAGGGCTCCTTGAACACCGGGGAGCTGTTTTTT
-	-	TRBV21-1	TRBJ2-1	CASSKQSETGGFFGDEQFF	TGTGCCAGCAGCAAACAATCCGAGACAGGGGGTTTTTTTGGCGATGAGCAGTTCTTC
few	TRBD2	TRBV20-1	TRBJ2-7	CSAPGTSSYEQYF	TGCAGTGCTCCCGGGACTAGCTCCTACGAGCAGTACTTC
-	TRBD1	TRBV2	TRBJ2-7	CASSTTGDLEQYF	TGTGCCAGCAGTACAACAGGGGATCTCGAGCAGTACTTC
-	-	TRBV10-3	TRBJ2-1	CAISESNGNEQFF	TGTGCCATCAGTGAGTCGAATGGCAATGAGCAGTTCTTC
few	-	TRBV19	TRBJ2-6	CASSMGRVHTGANVLTF	TGTGCCAGTAGTATGGGAAGGGTCCACACTGGGGCCAACGTCCTGACTTTC
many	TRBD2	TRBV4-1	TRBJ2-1	CASSPYGLALNNEQFF	TGCGCCAGCAGCCCTTACGGACTAGCCTTGAACAATGAGCAGTTCTTC
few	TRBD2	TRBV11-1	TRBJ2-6	CASSLTSGSSAGANVLTF	TGTGCCAGCAGCTTAACTAGCGGGAGTTCGGCTGGGGCCAACGTCCTGACTTTC
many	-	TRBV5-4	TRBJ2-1	CASSLTGYNEQFF	TGTGCCAGCAGCTTGACCGGATACAATGAGCAGTTCTTC
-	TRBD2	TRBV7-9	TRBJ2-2	CLSSFRTSGTAGELFF	TGTCTCAGCAGCTTCAGGACTAGCGGGACCGCCGGGGAGCTGTTTTTT
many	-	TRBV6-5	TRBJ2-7	CASSYTGDLAYEQYF	TGTGCCAGCAGTTACACGGGAGACCTCGCTTACGAGCAGTACTTC
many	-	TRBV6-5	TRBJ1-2	CASSGSYGYTF	TGTGCCAGCTCAGGGTCCTATGGCTACACCTTC
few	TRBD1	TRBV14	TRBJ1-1	CASRPDRGSSNTEAFF	TGTGCCAGCAGACCCGACAGGGGTTCGTCGAACACTGAAGCTTTCTTT
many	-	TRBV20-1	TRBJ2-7	CSARVLDGRTYEQYF	TGCAGTGCTAGAGTGCTTGACGGGCGAACCTACGAGCAGTACTTC